The table lists the clone carrying this T cell receptor beta chain with a few counts. The target antigen is unknown. The germline V gene encodes CDR1 ENHRY and CDR2 SYGVKD. CDR3 length: 12 residues. V gave up 10 bases and J gave up 2 bases, with 12 bases separating them. This record belongs to a study of OX40 agonist ivuxolimab in advanced cancers. Regarding the study as a whole: Within 6 weeks, CD4+ and CD8+ blood T cells expanded clonally at 0.1 to 3.0 mg/kg.

Using immunoSEQ multiplex PCR, the repertoire was profiled, and TCRdb retains in-frame clones only, with some absent. The profile shows approximately 35,000 clones, more than 70% of them singletons. The receptor was isolated from an adult with an advanced solid tumor such as melanoma, head and neck, liver or kidney cancer. The chain recombines TRBV10-3 with TRBJ2-7, with D possibly TRBD1 on 6 matching bases. The material was CD4+ or CD8+ T cells sorted from blood, obtained in a trial of the OX40 agonist ivuxolimab. The CDR3: CATLDSAYEQYF. The CDR3 DNA is TGTGCCACCTTGGACAGCGCCTACGAGCAGTACTTC.